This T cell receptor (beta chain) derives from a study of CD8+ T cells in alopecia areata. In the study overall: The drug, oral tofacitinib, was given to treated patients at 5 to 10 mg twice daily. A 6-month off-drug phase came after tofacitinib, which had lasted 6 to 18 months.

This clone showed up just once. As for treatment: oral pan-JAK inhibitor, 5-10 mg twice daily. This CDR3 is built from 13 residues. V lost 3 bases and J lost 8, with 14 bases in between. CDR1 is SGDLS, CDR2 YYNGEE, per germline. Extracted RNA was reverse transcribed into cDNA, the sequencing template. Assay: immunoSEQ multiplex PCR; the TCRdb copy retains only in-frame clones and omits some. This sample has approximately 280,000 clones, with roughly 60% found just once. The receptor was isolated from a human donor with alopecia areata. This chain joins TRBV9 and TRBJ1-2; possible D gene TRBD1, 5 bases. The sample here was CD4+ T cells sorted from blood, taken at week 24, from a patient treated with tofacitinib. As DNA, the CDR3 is TGTGCCAGCAGCGAGTCGGGGGACGACGGCTACACCTTC. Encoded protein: CASSESGDDGYTF.